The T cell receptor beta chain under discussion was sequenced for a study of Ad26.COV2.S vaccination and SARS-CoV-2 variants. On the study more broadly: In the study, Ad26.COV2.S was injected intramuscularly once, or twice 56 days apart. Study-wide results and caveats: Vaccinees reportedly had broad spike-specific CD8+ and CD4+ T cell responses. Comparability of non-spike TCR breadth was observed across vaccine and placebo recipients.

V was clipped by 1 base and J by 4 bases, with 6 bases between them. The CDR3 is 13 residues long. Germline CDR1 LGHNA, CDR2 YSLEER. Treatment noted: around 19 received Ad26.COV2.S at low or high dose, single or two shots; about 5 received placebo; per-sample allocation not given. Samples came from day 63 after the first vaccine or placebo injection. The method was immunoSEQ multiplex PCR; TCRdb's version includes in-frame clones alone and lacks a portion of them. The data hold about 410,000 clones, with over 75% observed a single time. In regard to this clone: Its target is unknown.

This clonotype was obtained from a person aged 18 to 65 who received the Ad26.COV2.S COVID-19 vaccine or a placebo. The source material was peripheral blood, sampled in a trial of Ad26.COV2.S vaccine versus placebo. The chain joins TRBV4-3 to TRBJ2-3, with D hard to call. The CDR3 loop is CASSQAQADTQYF. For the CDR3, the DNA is TGCGCCAGCAGCCAAGCCCAAGCAGATACGCAGTATTTT.